These 21 T cell receptor beta chains originate from one sample sequenced in a study of shared clonotypes between healthy human individuals. Sequencing used immunoSEQ multiplex PCR; TCRdb keeps in-frame clones, though not all of them. The profile shows about half a million clones, more than 75% of them singletons. What was sequenced was PBMCs. All receptors come from a woman in her 40s in good health. Some clones in this sample may be carry-over from other donors' samples.

This clone appeared a few times. This chain connects TRBV7-8 to TRBJ2-7, with 11 bases that match TRBD1. This CDR3 contains 16 residues. CDR1 is SGHVS and CDR2 is FQNEAQ in the germline V gene. Germline trimming cut 5 bases from V and 1 base from J; bases unmatched to any gene: 7. The CDR3 DNA is TGTGCCAGCAGCACCCCAGGACAGGGGGCATCCTACGAGCAGTACTTC. As protein: CASSTPGQGASYEQYF.

This clone was counted between two and nine times. The rearrangement uses TRBV30 and TRBJ1-1; D call uncertain. The CDR3 extends over 13 amino acids. Germline V gene lookup returns CDR1 GTSNPN and CDR2 SVGIG (reference sequence). Deletions cut 0 bases from V and 1 base from J, with 6 bases between. CDR3 in DNA: TGTGCCTGGAGTGTTGTGAGGAACACTGAAGCTTTCTTT. Its translation: CAWSVVRNTEAFF.

With respect to this clone: A far larger clone is only one base removed, so a read error is likely. Other DNA sequences in the same sample also yield this CDR3. The chain couples TRBV25-1 to TRBJ1-1; D might be TRBD1 (6 bases). V lost 5 bases and J 2 bases, leaving 9 bases between the germline ends. Germline V gene data show CDR1 as MGHDK and CDR2 as SYGVNS. This CDR3 region has 13 residues. CDR3 amino acids: CASSPRGNTEAFF. In nucleotides, the CDR3 is TGTGCCAGCAGTCCCAGGGGTAACACTGAAGCTTTCTTT.

The chain employs TRBV28 and TRBJ2-2; 8 positions agree with TRBD2. CDR1 MDHEN and CDR2 SYDVKM come from the germline V gene. The CDR3 totals 15 residues. With V trimmed by 4 bases and J by 6 bases, 7 bases remained unmatched. CDR3 nucleotides: TGTGCCAGCAGTTCTCGCGGGGGGAGACCCGGGGAGCTGTTTTTT. Its translation is CASSSRGGRPGELFF. Filled out from reference TRBV28 and TRBJ2-2, the complete variable domain reads DVKVTQSSRYLVKRTGEKVFLECVQDMDHENMFWYRQDPGLGLRLIYFSYDVKMKEKGDIPEGYSVSREKKERFSLILESASTNQTSMYLCASSSRGGRPGELFFGEGSRLTVL.

The rearrangement joins TRBV30 to TRBJ2-7; the D gene is possibly TRBD1 (6 bases). The CDR3 covers 14 residues. CDR1 GTSNPN and CDR2 SVGIG come from the germline V gene (reference sequence). V dropped 5 bases and J dropped 2 bases, with 16 bases sitting between them. The CDR3 here is CAWAGWTVPYEQYF. The CDR3 DNA sequence: TGTGCCTGGGCTGGATGGACAGTACCCTACGAGCAGTACTTC.

This clone was seen once. The chain couples TRBV7-9 to TRBJ2-1; TRBD2 aligns across 7 bases. CDR1 is SEHNR, CDR2 FQNEAQ, per germline (reference sequence). The CDR3 contains 15 residues. The trim removed 3 bases at V and 5 bases at J, leaving 7 bases unmatched. For the CDR3, the DNA is TGTGCCAGCAGCTTCCCGGGAGGTGGGCACAATGAGCAGTTCTTC. It is translated as CASSFPGGGHNEQFF.

This clone came up a few times. The chain recombines TRBV28 with TRBJ2-3, with 10 bases aligning to TRBD2. J was trimmed by 3 bases and V by 6 bases; bases with no gene match: 9. Germline assignment: CDR1 MDHEN and CDR2 SYDVKM. The CDR3 is made up of 16 amino acids. The CDR3 sequence: CASRSSGRAGTDTQYF. The CDR3 DNA follows: TGTGCCAGCAGATCAAGCGGGAGGGCCGGTACAGATACGCAGTATTTT.

The V gene is TRBV19, the J gene TRBJ2-5; TRBD2 matches at 9 bases. The germline V gene has CDR1 LNHDA and CDR2 SQIVND (reference sequence). V shed 3 bases, J shed 3 bases, and the junction held 5 bases outside the gene matches. The CDR3 covers 15 residues. CDR3 sequence reads: CASSMASGEKETQYF. CDR3 bases: TGTGCCAGTAGTATGGCTAGCGGGGAAAAAGAGACCCAGTACTTC.

The V call is TRBV30, the J call TRBJ1-5, with D possibly TRBD1 on 6 matching bases. Trimming took off 2 bases at V and 5 bases at J, with 10 bases between the two ends. Per the germline V gene, CDR1 is GTSNPN and CDR2 is SVGIG (reference sequence). CDR3 size: 13 residues. The CDR3 sequence is CAWSTGMDQPQHF. The CDR3 region has the DNA TGTGCCTGGAGTACAGGGATGGATCAGCCCCAGCATTTT.

The chain uses TRBV7-9 and TRBJ1-4; tentatively, D is TRBD1 (5 bases). CDR1 SEHNR and CDR2 FQNEAQ come from the germline V gene (reference sequence). Trimming cost V 4 bases and J 7 bases, with 13 bases left between them. This CDR3 spans 14 amino acids. In nucleotides, the CDR3 is TGTGCCAGCAGCTGGGGACGGGAGATTGAAAAACTGTTTTTT. It specifies CASSWGREIEKLFF.

V and J are TRBV28 and TRBJ1-4; TRBD1 is a possible D gene (6 bases). The CDR3 has 16 amino acids. Between the trimmed V and J ends, which lost 4 bases and 3 bases, there was a span of 15 bases. Germline values: CDR1 MDHEN, CDR2 SYDVKM. As DNA, the CDR3 is TGTGCCAGCAGTTATCAGGGGCGCCTGGCTAATGAAAAACTGTTTTTT. This codes for CASSYQGRLANEKLFF.

The chain is built from TRBV11-3 and TRBJ2-3; weak D call: TRBD1 (6 bases). V was pared by 5 bases and J by 2 bases, with 11 bases between. The CDR3 length is 14 residues. The V gene's germline CDR1 is SGHNT and CDR2 YENEEA. The CDR3 nucleotides read TGTGCCAGCAGCAGGACAGCCCCCACAGATACGCAGTATTTT. Translated, it gives CASSRTAPTDTQYF.

The chain couples TRBV7-3 to TRBJ1-6; 7 bases line up with TRBD1. The germline CDR1 and CDR2 sequences are SGHTA and FQGTGA. The V and J ends lost 2 bases and 7 bases, in that order; junction bases with no gene match: 2. This CDR3 spans 14 amino acids. The CDR3 loop reads CASSLGTANSPLHF. The CDR3 bases are TGTGCCAGCAGCTTAGGGACAGCCAATTCACCCCTCCACTTT.

The CDR3 bases are TGTGCCAGCAGCTTATATTTAACCAAAACCGAACCAACGCAGTATTTT. Translating it yields CASSLYLTKTEPTQYF. This rearrangement joins TRBV7-2 to TRBJ2-3; D is unclear. The CDR3 runs to 16 residues. V gave up 2 bases and J gave up 9 bases, with 21 bases separating them. Germline lookup yields CDR1 SGHTA and CDR2 FQGNSA.

The chain recombines TRBV10-3 with TRBJ2-7, with 10 bases lining up with TRBD1. Germline V gives CDR1 ENHRY, CDR2 SYGVKD. The length of the CDR3 is 15 residues. After removal of 0 bases from V and 7 bases from J, the junction contained 6 bases not matched to a gene. The CDR3 DNA reads as TGTGCCATCAGTGAGTCCGACAGGGGGCTCGGGGAGCAGTACTTC. Translated: CAISESDRGLGEQYF.

A single count supports this clone. This chain links TRBV19 with TRBJ2-3, with TRBD2 matching over 9 bases. CDR1 and CDR2 (germline): LNHDA, SQIVND (reference sequence). This CDR3 region has 15 residues. V lost 4 bases and J lost 6; bases outside the gene matches: 8. CDR3 sequence (DNA): TGTGCCAGTAGTACCCTAGCGGGAAGGGTTGATACGCAGTATTTT. Translation: CASSTLAGRVDTQYF. The variable domain in full, completed from reference TRBV19 and TRBJ2-3, reads DGGITQSPKYLFRKEGQNVTLSCEQNLNHDAMYWYRQDPGQGLRLIYYSQIVNDFQKGDIAEGYSVSREKKESFPLTVTSAQKNPTAFYLCASSTLAGRVDTQYFGPGTRLTVL.

The chain recombines TRBV30 with TRBJ1-2; D is perhaps TRBD1 (5 bases). The germline gives CDR1 GTSNPN, CDR2 SVGIG (reference sequence). V was shortened by 4 bases and J by 1 base, with 13 bases between the two germline ends. CDR3 length equals 14 residues. The CDR3 nucleotides read TGTGCCTGGACCGTCCGGGGCCTTAACTATGGCTACACCTTC. Translated, it gives CAWTVRGLNYGYTF.

This chain joins TRBV9 and TRBJ2-2; either TRBD1 or TRBD2 may fit D (5 bases each). Per germline, CDR1 SGDLS and CDR2 YYNGEE. Trimming left V 1 base short and J 1 base short, with 11 bases between. This CDR3 has 16 residues. Here the CDR3 DNA reads TGTGCCAGCAGCGTATACAGTGGGGGGAACACCGGGGAGCTGTTTTTT. It encodes CASSVYSGGNTGELFF. Drawing the rest from reference TRBV9 and TRBJ2-2, the complete variable domain is DSGVTQTPKHLITATGQRVTLRCSPRSGDLSVYWYQQSLDQGLQFLIQYYNGEERAKGNILERFSAQQFPDLHSELNLSSLELGDSALYFCASSVYSGGNTGELFFGEGSRLTVL.

This chain joins TRBV5-6 and TRBJ1-4, with D possibly being TRBD1 (5 bases). CDR1 and CDR2 from the germline V gene are SGHDT and YYEEEE. The CDR3 runs 16 residues. Trimming stripped 0 bases from V and 6 bases from J, with 15 bases between. CDR3 sequence reads: CASSLGAGQEYEKLFF. The CDR3, as DNA: TGTGCCAGCAGCTTGGGAGCCGGACAAGAGTATGAAAAACTGTTTTTT. Full variable domain (outside the CDR3, taken from reference TRBV5-6 and TRBJ1-4): DAGVTQSPTHLIKTRGQQVTLRCSPKSGHDTVSWYQQALGQGPQFIFQYYEEEERQRGNFPDRFSGHQFPNYSSELNVNALLLGDSALYLCASSLGAGQEYEKLFFGSGTQLSVL.

The CDR3 here is CAISDRSRGRETQYF. The CDR3 coding sequence is TGTGCCATCAGTGATCGATCTCGAGGCCGGGAGACCCAGTACTTC. This sequence joins TRBV10-3 and TRBJ2-5; D is uncertain. CDR3 length: 15 residues. Germline V gene lookup returns CDR1 ENHRY and CDR2 SYGVKD. Trimming cost V 3 bases and J 5 bases, with 16 bases left between them.

Worth noting for this clone: In the same sample, other DNA sequences code for this CDR3. The V call is TRBV7-2, the J call TRBJ2-3, with D unresolved. The CDR3 sequence is 13 residues long. The germline V gene encodes CDR1 SGHTA and CDR2 FQGNSA. Deletions cut 1 base from V and 2 bases from J, with 4 bases between. The CDR3: CASSLGPTDTQYF. The CDR3 nucleotides read TGTGCCAGCAGCTTAGGTCCCACAGATACGCAGTATTTT.